These 26 T cell receptor beta chains came from one sample sequenced in a study of Graves' ophthalmopathy and Graves' hyperthyroidism. Amplified material comprised TCR beta CDR3 regions derived from RNA transcripts. RT-PCR in the first round used HTBI primers; a second-round multiplex PCR followed. TCRdb re-called the multiplex PCR reads with MiXCR, one entry per CDR3 protein. Among a few hundred thousand distinct CDR3 sequences, roughly 17% were seen once, and the ten largest hold roughly 2.3%. Material: peripheral blood. The receptors here all came from an adult woman with stable Graves' hyperthyroidism.

This clonotype appeared many times. The chain has TRBV7-8 and TRBJ2-7, with D uncertain. Germline V gene lookup returns CDR1 SGHVS and CDR2 FQNEAQ. Deletions cut 3 bases from V and 4 bases from J, with 13 bases between. This CDR3 comprises 14 residues. DNA for the CDR3: TGTGCCAGCAGCTTTAGTTTGTCAGCATACGAGCAGTACTTC. The encoded protein is CASSFSLSAYEQYF.

This clonotype has ten or more counts. V gene TRBV7-3 combines with J gene TRBJ2-3; no definite D call. Per the germline V gene, CDR1 is SGHTA and CDR2 is FQGTGA. Trimming removed 0 bases at V and 3 bases at J, with 4 bases between. The CDR3 is made up of 13 amino acids. CDR3 sequence: CASSLTYTDTQYF. The CDR3 nucleotides are TGTGCCAGCAGCTTAACCTATACAGATACGCAGTATTTT.

This clonotype appeared many times. V and J are TRBV4-2 and TRBJ2-2; 9 bases agree with TRBD2. Germline V gives CDR1 LGHNA, CDR2 YNFKEQ. This CDR3 has 18 residues. The V gene end was trimmed by 3 bases and the J gene end by 7 bases; junction bases not matched to a gene: 15. CDR3 sequence: CASSQPRPGLAESGELFF. CDR3 DNA: TGTGCCAGCAGCCAGCCCAGACCGGGACTAGCCGAGAGCGGGGAGCTGTTTTTT.

Many counts were recorded for this clonotype. The chain is built from TRBV4-1 and TRBJ1-1; possibly TRBD1 for D (5 bases). V shed 0 bases and J shed 0 bases, with 8 bases lying between them. Germline V gene data show CDR1 as MGHRA and CDR2 as YSYEKL. There are 15 residues in the CDR3. Here the CDR3 DNA reads TGCGCCAGCAGCCAAGATGGCAGGGTGAACACTGAAGCTTTCTTT. Translating it yields CASSQDGRVNTEAFF.

This clonotype was detected many times. V usage is TRBV11-1 and J usage is TRBJ2-2; D uncertain. Per germline, CDR1 SGHAT and CDR2 FQDESV (reference sequence). The CDR3 is 16 amino acids. V was cut by 2 bases and J by 1 base, with 11 bases left in between. DNA of the CDR3: TGTGCCAGCAGCTTAAATAACATTAGGAACACCGGGGAGCTGTTTTTT. As protein: CASSLNNIRNTGELFF.

This clonotype was detected ten times or more. The genes are TRBV7-2 and TRBJ2-5; D remains ambiguous. Germline V gene data show CDR1 as SGHTA and CDR2 as FQGNSA. This CDR3 is built from 13 residues. The ends were cut back, 2 bases at V and 4 bases at J, with 8 bases in the middle. CDR3 coding DNA: TGTGCCAGCAGCTTAATGGGTATAGAGACCCAGTACTTC. Its translation: CASSLMGIETQYF.

The chain is built from TRBV7-1 and TRBJ2-3, with TRBD2 identical over 9 bases. TRBV7-1 is treated as an ORF (open reading frame) with a function not yet certain. Trimming took 6 bases from V and 5 from J; bases not matched to a gene: 21. The CDR3 has 19 residues. This chain's CDR3 is CASSHGTSRSYVGGDTQYF. The CDR3 nucleotides read TGTGCCAGCAGTCACGGGACTAGCCGGAGTTACGTGGGTGGAGATACGCAGTATTTT.

This clonotype has ten or more counts. The V gene is TRBV5-1, the J gene TRBJ1-5; D perhaps matches TRBD1 (5 bases). The CDR3 runs to 15 residues. Deletions cut 5 bases from V and 5 bases from J, with 17 bases between. The germline gives CDR1 SGHRS, CDR2 YFSETQ. CDR3 protein: CASSPGGTGDQPQHF. The CDR3 nucleotides read TGCGCCAGCAGTCCGGGGGGGACCGGCGATCAGCCCCAGCATTTT. Drawing the rest from reference TRBV5-1 and TRBJ1-5, the complete variable domain is KAGVTQTPRYLIKTRGQQVTLSCSPISGHRSVSWYQQTPGQGLQFLFEYFSETQRNKGNFPGRFSGRQFSNSRSEMNVSTLELGDSALYLCASSPGGTGDQPQHFGDGTRLSIL.

This clonotype was observed at least ten times. The V and J genes are TRBV2 and TRBJ2-7; perhaps D is TRBD1 or TRBD2 (5 bases each). V was shortened by 8 bases and J by 5 bases, with 10 bases between the two germline ends. The CDR3 sequence is 11 residues long. Germline V gene data show CDR1 as SNHLY and CDR2 as FYNNEI. CDR3 region: CASLRDHEQYF. DNA for the CDR3: TGTGCCAGCCTCAGGGACCACGAGCAGTACTTC.

At least ten counts were recorded for this clonotype. This chain joins TRBV28 and TRBJ1-5, with TRBD1 matching over 9 bases. The CDR3 is made up of 18 amino acids. V dropped 2 bases and J dropped 3; count of bases not matched to a gene: 11. The germline V gene has CDR1 MDHEN and CDR2 SYDVKM. The CDR3 reads CASSLRGGRDRVNQPQHF. The DNA of the CDR3 is TGTGCCAGCAGTTTAAGGGGGGGGCGGGACAGGGTCAATCAGCCCCAGCATTTT.

Ten or more counts support this clonotype. The chain carries TRBV20-1 and TRBJ2-7; 8 nucleotides line up with TRBD2. V shed 1 base and J 3 bases; nucleotides not matched to a gene: 11. The germline V gene encodes CDR1 DFQATT and CDR2 SNEGSKA (reference sequence). The CDR3 runs 16 residues. Here the CDR3 reads CSARVREGPPLYEQYF. The CDR3 region has the DNA TGCAGTGCTAGAGTCCGGGAGGGCCCCCCTCTCTACGAGCAGTACTTC.

This clonotype was seen repeatedly, ten times or more. The chain links TRBV6-1 to TRBJ2-7; TRBD1 matches 7 bases. The CDR3 has 14 amino acids. Germline trimming cut 6 bases from V and 11 bases from J; bases unmatched to any gene: 16. The germline gives CDR1 MNHNS, CDR2 SASEGT. The CDR3 DNA follows: TGTGCCAGCAGCCCGACAGGGTCGCCTTTCGGGGAGTACTTC. This translates into CASSPTGSPFGEYF.

With respect to this clonotype: This clone may be a read error of a much larger clone one base away. The rearrangement joins TRBV7-9 to TRBJ2-7, with D perhaps TRBD1 or TRBD2 (5 bases each). Germline V gene sequence: CDR1 SEHNR, CDR2 FQNEAQ (reference sequence). This CDR3 has 13 amino acids. With 4 bases removed from V and 8 bases from J, the gap between germline ends came to 15 bases. The CDR3 sequence: CASSSGTTVKQYF. In DNA, the CDR3 is TGTGCCAGCAGCTCCGGGACGACCGTCAAGCAGTACTTC.

This clonotype was counted many times. The chain combines TRBV12-3 or TRBV12-4 with TRBJ2-7; 10 bases map to TRBD1. After removal of 1 base from V and 5 bases from J, the junction contained 5 bases not matched to a gene. This CDR3 region has 15 residues. In DNA, the CDR3 is TGTGCCAGCAGTTTAGTGGGACAGGGGAGCCACGAGCAGTACTTC. It specifies CASSLVGQGSHEQYF.

This clonotype turned up a few times. The J gene is TRBJ2-7, the V gene TRBV18; 9 positions match TRBD2. This CDR3 has 15 amino acids. V was clipped by 1 base and J by 3 bases; unmatched bases: 4. From germline, CDR1 is KGHSH and CDR2 LQKENI. The CDR3 sequence: CASSPRGTSRYEQYF. CDR3 coding DNA: TGTGCCAGCTCACCACGGGGGACTAGCCGCTACGAGCAGTACTTC.

The chain couples TRBV6-5 to TRBJ1-6, with unresolved D. Germline V gene lookup returns CDR1 MNHEY and CDR2 SVGAGI. The CDR3 totals 14 residues. Trimming left V 2 bases short and J 7 bases short, with 9 bases between. The chain's CDR3 is CASSYAEGNSPLHF. In nucleotides, the CDR3 is TGTGCCAGCAGTTACGCGGAGGGCAATTCACCCCTCCACTTT.

This clonotype was seen repeatedly, ten times or more. This rearrangement joins TRBV20-1 to TRBJ1-1; a weak D match, TRBD1 (6 bases). There are 12 residues in the CDR3. Germline assignment: CDR1 DFQATT and CDR2 SNEGSKA (reference sequence). The V end was cut by 7 bases, the J end by 4 bases, with 13 bases between. The CDR3 loop is CSETGAPTEAFF. The CDR3 region has the DNA TGCAGTGAAACGGGGGCGCCCACTGAAGCTTTCTTT.

Ten or more counts support this clonotype. The gene calls are TRBV2 and TRBJ2-5; 7 nucleotides line up with TRBD1. This CDR3 spans 14 amino acids. Germline CDR1 and CDR2: SNHLY and FYNNEI. J was trimmed by 4 bases and V by 6 bases; bases with no gene match: 8. As DNA, the CDR3 is TGTGCCAGCAGGTCAACAGGGGCGGGAGAGACCCAGTACTTC. Protein: CASRSTGAGETQYF.

This clonotype occurred a few times. This sequence may be a read error, since a much larger clone differs from it by one base. The CDR3 sequence: CASRAGVGTLQETKYF. CDR3 coding DNA: TGTGCCAGCAGAGCGGGAGTGGGCACCCTTCAAGAGACCAAGTACTTC. The chain carries TRBV28 and TRBJ2-5, with TRBD2 identical over 8 bases. The CDR3 contains 16 residues. Germline CDR1 reads MDHEN; CDR2 reads SYDVKM.

This chain uses TRBV7-8 with TRBJ2-7; TRBD1 matches at 8 bases. CDR1 and CDR2 from the germline V gene are SGHVS and FQNEAQ. The CDR3 is 15 amino acids. J was trimmed by 3 bases and V by 3 bases; bases with no gene match: 7. CDR3 nucleotide sequence: TGTGCCAGCAGCTTCTACAGGGGGAATCTCTACGAGCAGTACTTC. It codes for CASSFYRGNLYEQYF.

This clonotype was seen many times. The chain employs TRBV3-1 and TRBJ2-2; D ambiguous. Germline CDR1 and CDR2: LGHDT and YNNKEL (reference sequence). Trimming stripped 3 bases from V and 7 bases from J, with 6 bases between. The length of the CDR3 is 12 residues. The CDR3 loop reads CASSQILGELFF. CDR3 bases: TGTGCCAGCAGCCAGATCCTCGGGGAGCTGTTTTTT.

The chain is built from TRBV20-1 and TRBJ2-7; TRBD1 aligns across 9 bases. From germline, CDR1 is DFQATT and CDR2 SNEGSKA (reference sequence). This CDR3 contains 15 residues. V gave up 6 bases and J gave up 7 bases; unmatched junction bases: 16. In DNA, the CDR3 is TGCAGTGCGAAAGACCCCGGGACAGGGTTTGCGGAGCAGTACTTC. This sequence encodes CSAKDPGTGFAEQYF.

V usage is TRBV28 and J usage is TRBJ1-2; D possibly corresponds to TRBD1 (6 bases). Germline values: CDR1 MDHEN, CDR2 SYDVKM. The CDR3 contains 15 residues. V lost 6 bases and J 5 bases, leaving 19 bases between the germline ends. CDR3 loop: CASSPKLYRAYGYTF. DNA of the CDR3: TGTGCCAGCAGCCCCAAACTTTACAGGGCTTATGGCTACACCTTC.

This clonotype was seen ten or more times. The chain links TRBV6-1 to TRBJ1-1; D possibly corresponds to TRBD1 (5 bases). V gave up 2 bases and J gave up 3 bases, with 13 bases separating them. Germline CDR1 is MNHNS and CDR2 is SASEGT. This CDR3 has 15 amino acids. The CDR3, as DNA: TGTGCCAGCAGTGAACTGGGGGAAGTAGACACTGAAGCTTTCTTT. This codes for CASSELGEVDTEAFF.

The sample holds many counts of this clonotype. The chain uses TRBV7-9 and TRBJ1-1; D perhaps matches TRBD1 (5 bases). V was cut by 0 bases and J by 5 bases, with 10 bases left in between. CDR3 length: 14 amino acids. Germline lookup yields CDR1 SEHNR and CDR2 FQNEAQ (reference sequence). This CDR3 reads CASSLALRGTEAFF. DNA of the CDR3: TGTGCCAGCAGCTTAGCGCTACGGGGGACTGAAGCTTTCTTT.

This clonotype was counted ten times or more. The chain recombines TRBV28 with TRBJ1-5, with TRBD1 identical over 7 bases. The CDR3 contains 14 residues. In germline, CDR1 is MDHEN, CDR2 SYDVKM. V was clipped by 6 bases and J by 5 bases; unmatched bases: 7. In DNA form, the CDR3 reads TGTGCCAGCAGCCGAGACAGGGAAGATCAGCCCCAGCATTTT. This translates into CASSRDREDQPQHF.